This entry features one T cell receptor (beta chain) sequence. The data derive from a study of blood T cell repertoires in COVID-19. Study details: PBMCs, B-cell-depleted T cells, or T cells provided the cDNA or gDNA that made up the material.

As handled by the study authors: Amplification of reference gene primers was used by the study to estimate nucleated cell counts. Assay: immunoSEQ multiplex PCR; the TCRdb copy retains only in-frame clones and omits some. Clonal size and the V and J genes are those of that table, whereas D and trimming came from the DNA. The sample has about 250,000 clones; nearly 90% are singletons. V was pared by 1 base and J by 5 bases, with 20 bases between. This CDR3 is 17 amino acids long. Germline V gene data show CDR1 as SGHVS and CDR2 as FNYEAQ. The sequenced sample consisted of peripheral blood. The rearrangement uses TRBV7-6 and TRBJ1-1; D not certain. This sequence originates from a man aged 18-30 years with active or convalescent COVID-19. The CDR3 coding sequence is TGTGCCAGCAGCTTAGGAGTTGGGCCCCGACCTGGGACTGAAGCTTTCTTT. It is translated as CASSLGVGPRPGTEAFF. Filled out from reference TRBV7-6 and TRBJ1-1, the complete variable domain reads GAGVSQSPRYKVTKRGQDVALRCDPISGHVSLYWYRQALGQGPEFLTYFNYEAQQDKSGLPNDRFSAERPEGSISTLTIQRTEQRDSAMYRCASSLGVGPRPGTEAFFGQGTRLTVV.